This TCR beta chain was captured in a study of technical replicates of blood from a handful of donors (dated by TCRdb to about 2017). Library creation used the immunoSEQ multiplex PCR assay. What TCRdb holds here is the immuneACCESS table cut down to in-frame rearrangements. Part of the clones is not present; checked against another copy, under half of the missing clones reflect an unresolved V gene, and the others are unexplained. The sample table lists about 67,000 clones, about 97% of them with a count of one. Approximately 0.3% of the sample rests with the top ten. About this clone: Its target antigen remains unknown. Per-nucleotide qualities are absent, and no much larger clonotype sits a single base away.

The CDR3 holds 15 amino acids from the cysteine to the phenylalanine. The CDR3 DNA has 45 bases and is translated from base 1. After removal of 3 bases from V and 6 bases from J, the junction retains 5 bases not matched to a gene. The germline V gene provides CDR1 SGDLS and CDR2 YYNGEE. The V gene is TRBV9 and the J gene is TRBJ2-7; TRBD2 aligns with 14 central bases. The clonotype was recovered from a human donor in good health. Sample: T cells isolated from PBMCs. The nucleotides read TGTGCCAGCAGCGCAGCCGGGACTAGCGGGAGCGAGCAGTACTTC. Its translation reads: CASSAAGTSGSEQYF.